The clone carrying this T cell receptor beta chain was counted many times. These data originate in a study of T-cell reconstitution after alpha-beta-depleted transplantation in children. The V and J ends lost 4 bases and 8 bases respectively, with 10 bases between them. The CDR3 has 12 amino acids. Germline V gene lookup returns CDR1 SGHKS and CDR2 YYEKEE (reference sequence). The authors prepared the TCRbeta library with unique molecular identifiers. MiXCR, run by TCRdb on the PCR reads, gives a single entry per CDR3 protein. This sample has 200,000 to 250,000 distinct CDR3 sequences, with approximately 9.9% found just once.

The chain is built from TRBV5-5 and TRBJ2-1, with D perhaps matching TRBD2 (6 bases). The source is a human donor who donated a stem cell graft to a child with SCID. The specimen comprised PBMCs from the stem cell graft donor, sampled from the stem cell graft. The CDR3 region is CASSRRVDEQFF. The CDR3 DNA reads TGTGCCAGCAGCCGGAGGGTAGATGAGCAGTTCTTC. Based on the CDR3 plus reference TRBV5-5 and TRBJ2-1, the full variable domain is DAGVTQSPTHLIKTRGQQVTLRCSPISGHKSVSWYQQVLGQGPQFIFQYYEKEERGRGNFPDRFSARQFPNYSSELNVNALLLGDSALYLCASSRRVDEQFFGPGTRLTVL.